The rows below give T cell receptor beta chains drawn from one sample of a study of blood T cell repertoires in COVID-19. This table comes from immunoSEQ multiplex PCR, and its TCRdb copy is limited to in-frame clones, with some not included. The sample lists roughly 410,000 clones; around 91% were seen once. Input material: peripheral blood. Every receptor here comes from a woman in her forties with COVID-19, enrolled during active disease. Each CDR3 is given with its conserved first and last residue. Each record gives: V gene, J gene, D gene, clone size, CDR3 DNA, CDR3 protein. The D gene is left open where the match is weak. The size entry is marked missing in some rows and otherwise reads once, few, many or a size class.

>TRBV18|TRBJ2-2|-|-
TGTGCCAGCTCACCGATCGGAGGCACTGGGGGGACCGGGGAGCTGTTTTTT
CASSPIGGTGGTGELFF
>TRBV28|TRBJ2-1|TRBD2|once
TGTGCCAGCAGTCCCCCCACTGGACTAGCGGGGGGCCTGACCTACAATGAGCAGTTCTTC
CASSPPTGLAGGLTYNEQFF
>TRBV4-1|TRBJ1-4|-|-
TGCGCCAGCAGCCAAGATATAGGGAGAAATGAAAAACTGTTTTTT
CASSQDIGRNEKLFF
>TRBV18|TRBJ1-1|-|-
TGTGCCAGCTCAGCCTACAGGAGCGCTTGGACTGAAGCTTTCTTT
CASSAYRSAWTEAFF
>TRBV5-8|TRBJ2-1|-|-
TGTGCCAGCAGTTGGGGGCCGGGCGGACATTACAATGAGCAGTTCTTC
CASSWGPGGHYNEQFF
>TRBV19|TRBJ1-2|-|-
TGTGCCAGTAGTATCCTAGACAGAGGCTACACCTTC
CASSILDRGYTF
>TRBV28|TRBJ1-4|-|-
TGTGCCAGCACCCGGGGGGCGCGGGAAAAACTGTTTTTT
CASTRGAREKLFF
>TRBV19|TRBJ2-3|TRBD2|once
TGTGCCAGTACCGGGACTAGCGGGAGACGGGGCACAGATACGCAGTATTTT
CASTGTSGRRGTDTQYF
>TRBV19|TRBJ1-2|TRBD1|-
TGTGCCAGTAGTCCTTGGGACAGGGGGTATACCGATGGAAAGAGTTACACCTTC
CASSPWDRGYTDGKSYTF
>TRBV5-1|TRBJ2-5|-|-
TGCGCCAGCAGCTCCGGACAGCATCAAGAGACCCAGTACTTC
CASSSGQHQETQYF
>TRBV11-3|TRBJ2-7|TRBD1|-
TGTGCCAGCAGCTTGGGGACAGGGTTCAGGCAGTACTTC
CASSLGTGFRQYF
>TRBV11-2|TRBJ1-1|TRBD1|-
TGTGCCAGCAGCTTCCAGGGGGACACTGAAGCTTTCTTT
CASSFQGDTEAFF
>TRBV3-1/TRBV3-2|TRBJ2-1|-|-
TGTGCCAGCAGCCAAGGTGACAGCATCCGCATCAATGAGCAGTTCTTC
CASSQGDSIRINEQFF
>TRBV27|TRBJ2-1|-|-
TGTGCCAGCAGTTTTTTCGGGGGGCTATACAATGAGCAGTTCTTC
CASSFFGGLYNEQFF
>TRBV5-1|TRBJ1-1|TRBD1|-
TGCGCCAGTACAGGGGGCTTCGGTATAAGCATGAACACTGAAGCTTTCTTT
CASTGGFGISMNTEAFF
>TRBV7-9|TRBJ2-5|-|few
TGTGCCAGCAGCTTAAGGGGGGAGACCCAGTACTTC
CASSLRGETQYF
>TRBV7-8|TRBJ1-1|-|-
TGTGCCAGCAGCCTGCGGACAGATAACACTGAAGCTTTCTTT
CASSLRTDNTEAFF
>TRBV7-6|TRBJ2-1|TRBD2|-
TGTGCCAGCAGCTTAGAAGTTAGCGGGAGCCTTTACAATGAGCAGTTCTTC
CASSLEVSGSLYNEQFF
>TRBV6-5|TRBJ1-6|TRBD1|once
TGTGCCAGCAGGACAGGGGAAAATTCACCCCTCCACTTT
CASRTGENSPLHF
>TRBV6-5|TRBJ1-4|-|-
TGTGCCAGCAGGACGTGGGGGGGGAATGAAAAACTGTTTTTT
CASRTWGGNEKLFF
>TRBV27|TRBJ2-7|-|-
TGTGCCAGCAACCAGGGCTACGAGCAGTACTTC
CASNQGYEQYF
>TRBV28|TRBJ2-7|-|-
TGTGCCAGCGTACGGAGCTCCTACGAGCAGTACTTC
CASVRSSYEQYF
>TRBV21-1|TRBJ2-3|-|-
TGTGCCAGCAGCCTCCCCAGGGTAGTTACGCAGTATTTT
CASSLPRVVTQYF
>TRBV5-1|TRBJ2-5|-|-
TGCGCCAGCAGCTTGGTTGGTGTGGGGACGGGAGAGGGAGAGACCCAGTACTTC
CASSLVGVGTGEGETQYF
>TRBV28|TRBJ2-3|-|-
TGTGCCAGCAGTTTTCGCGGGGGCACAGATACGCAGTATTTT
CASSFRGGTDTQYF
>TRBV5-6|TRBJ2-5|TRBD1|-
TGTGCCAGCAGCTTGGCCAGGGGGCGAGAGACCCAGTACTTC
CASSLARGRETQYF
>TRBV2|TRBJ1-5|TRBD1|-
TGTGCCAGCAGCGACAGGGTGGGGAATCAGCCCCAGCATTTT
CASSDRVGNQPQHF
>TRBV7-3|TRBJ1-6|-|once
TGTGCCAGCAGCCTTAAATCACCCCTCCACTTT
CASSLKSPLHF
>TRBV5-1|TRBJ2-3|TRBD2|-
TGCGCCAGCAGCCCTAGCGGGAGACCAGATACGCAGTATTTT
CASSPSGRPDTQYF
>TRBV20-1|TRBJ1-2|TRBD1|-
TGCAGTGCTAGAACAGGGGGTGGCTACACCTTC
CSARTGGGYTF
>TRBV5-6|TRBJ1-1|-|-
TGTGCCAGCAGCTTGGTGGGCGGGGAGGGGACTGAAGCTTTCTTT
CASSLVGGEGTEAFF
>TRBV21-1|TRBJ1-3|-|-
TGTGCCAGCAGCAAAGCGCTAGGTCGGGGTACTGGAAACACCATATATTTT
CASSKALGRGTGNTIYF
>TRBV5-1|TRBJ2-1|-|-
TGCGCCAGCAGCTTGAGTCTATCGGGGTTGGAGCAGTTCTTC
CASSLSLSGLEQFF
>TRBV27|TRBJ1-1|TRBD1|-
TGTGCCAGCAGGGGCCGGGACAGGGAAAAAAGGACTGAAGCTTTCTTT
CASRGRDREKRTEAFF
>TRBV27|TRBJ1-2|TRBD1|-
TGTGCCAGCAGTTCTCAGGGGGCAAGGGGCTACACCTTC
CASSSQGARGYTF
>TRBV27|TRBJ1-6|-|-
TGTGCCAGCCCTCCGGGGGACTTCTATAATTCACCCCTCCACTTT
CASPPGDFYNSPLHF
>TRBV30|TRBJ2-7|TRBD1|-
TGTGCCTGGAGTGTGACAGGGAGTATGAGGGAGCAGTACTTC
CAWSVTGSMREQYF
>TRBV19|TRBJ2-1|-|-
TGTGCCAGCTCCGACCGGGGGTACAATGAGCAGTTCTTC
CASSDRGYNEQFF
>TRBV28|TRBJ1-5|-|once
TGTGCCAGCAGTCCCCTAGGGGCGAGTATCCAGCCCCAGCATTTT
CASSPLGASIQPQHF
>TRBV12-3/TRBV12-4|TRBJ2-1|-|-
TGTGCCAGCAGTTTTGAAACACCGTCTAGGCAGTTCTTC
CASSFETPSRQFF
>TRBV6-5|TRBJ1-1|TRBD1|-
TGTGCCAGCTCCCCCCCTCAGCCGACAGGGCGCGCTTTCTTT
CASSPPQPTGRAFF
>TRBV27|TRBJ1-5|-|-
TGTGCCAGCAGCCCCCGACAGAATAGCAATCAGCCCCAGCATTTT
CASSPRQNSNQPQHF
>TRBV7-9|TRBJ2-7|TRBD1|once
TGTGCCAGCAGCTTAGGGCCAGGGGGCGAGCAGTACTTC
CASSLGPGGEQYF
>TRBV7-2|TRBJ1-2|-|-
TGTGCCAGCAGCTTAGCGTTTCCGGGACTCAGGGGCTACACCTTC
CASSLAFPGLRGYTF
>TRBV28|TRBJ2-2|-|-
TGTGCCAGCAGTTTATTTACGCGGGGCCCCGGGGAGCTGTTTTTT
CASSLFTRGPGELFF
>TRBV29-1|TRBJ2-7|-|-
TGCAGCGTTAAGGGGGAAGGATTGGCCTACGAGCAGTACTTC
CSVKGEGLAYEQYF
>TRBV24-1|TRBJ1-2|TRBD1|-
TGTGCCACCAGTGATCACGACAGGGACTATGGCTACACCTTC
CATSDHDRDYGYTF
>TRBV6-5|TRBJ1-2|-|-
TGTGCCAGCAGTTACCCCCCGGGTGGCTACACCTTC
CASSYPPGGYTF
>TRBV19|TRBJ1-1|TRBD1|-
TGTGCCAGTAGTGCGCGGGACAGGGGAGAGAACACTGAAGCTTTCTTT
CASSARDRGENTEAFF
>TRBV6-5|TRBJ1-5|-|-
TGTGCCAGCACCTCTAGAGTCGGGCAGCCCCAGCATTTT
CASTSRVGQPQHF
>TRBV2|TRBJ2-1|TRBD2|-
TGTGCCAGCAGTGATAAGCGGGGAATGATGAGTGAGCAGTTCTTC
CASSDKRGMMSEQFF
>TRBV25-1|TRBJ2-3|TRBD2|-
TGTGCCAGCAGTGAATCGAAGACTAGCGGGAGTGGGACAGATACGCAGTATTTT
CASSESKTSGSGTDTQYF
>TRBV25-1|TRBJ1-1|-|-
TGTGCCAGCAGTGTTTACGGGTTGCGGACTGAAGCTTTCTTT
CASSVYGLRTEAFF
>TRBV12-3/TRBV12-4|TRBJ2-3|-|-
TGTGCCAGCAGTTTAAGGGGCTCAGATACGCAGTATTTT
CASSLRGSDTQYF
>TRBV30|TRBJ1-2|-|-
TGTGCCTGGAGGGGCCGGAACTATGGCTACACCTTC
CAWRGRNYGYTF
>TRBV27|TRBJ1-1|TRBD1|-
TGTGCCAGCAGTTTAGACAGGGCGAACACTGAAGCTTTCTTT
CASSLDRANTEAFF